This T cell receptor (beta chain) was found in a study of T cells after yellow fever vaccination. Across the study: For low cell numbers, libraries were made with SMART-Seq v4 Ultra Low Input. Study findings and constraints: Any FACS-sorted repertoire could hold abundant clonotypes that contaminate it from the bulk population. Reappearance after the booster was observed for most primary-vaccination clones (around 96% CD4, over 70% CD8).

A 5'RACE template-switching step, the method used to make TCR cDNA, added a universal primer site and UMIs. From the 5' RACE reads, TCRdb called clonotypes with MiXCR, one entry per CDR3 protein. The table records roughly 500,000 distinct CDR3 sequences, 19% of them present only once. The CDR3 sequence is 13 residues long. V was trimmed by 6 bases and J by 7 bases, leaving 16 bases between them. Regarding this clonotype: Its target is not known.

V usage is TRBV12-3 or TRBV12-4 and J usage is TRBJ2-7, with no clear D. The material was PBMCs, obtained 15 days after the yellow fever booster vaccination. The clonotype was recovered from a man aged 30-40 years who received the YFV17D yellow fever vaccine. The CDR3 loop reads CASSSTTPLEQYF. CDR3 sequence (DNA): TGTGCCAGCAGCTCTACGACACCTTTGGAGCAGTACTTC.